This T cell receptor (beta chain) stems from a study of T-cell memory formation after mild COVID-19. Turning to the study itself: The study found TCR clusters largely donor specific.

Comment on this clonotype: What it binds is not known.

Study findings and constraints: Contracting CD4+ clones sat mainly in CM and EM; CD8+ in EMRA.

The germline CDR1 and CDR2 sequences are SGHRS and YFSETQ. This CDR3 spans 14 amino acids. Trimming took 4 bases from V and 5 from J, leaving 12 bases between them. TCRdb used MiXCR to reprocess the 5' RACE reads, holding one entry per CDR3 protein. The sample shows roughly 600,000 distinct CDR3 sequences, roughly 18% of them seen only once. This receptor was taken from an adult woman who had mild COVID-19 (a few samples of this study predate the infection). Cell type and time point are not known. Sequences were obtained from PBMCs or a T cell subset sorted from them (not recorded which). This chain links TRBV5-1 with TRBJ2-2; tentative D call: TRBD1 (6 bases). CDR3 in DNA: TGCGCCAGCAGCATACCCACAGGGACCGGGGAGCTGTTTTTT. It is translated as CASSIPTGTGELFF.